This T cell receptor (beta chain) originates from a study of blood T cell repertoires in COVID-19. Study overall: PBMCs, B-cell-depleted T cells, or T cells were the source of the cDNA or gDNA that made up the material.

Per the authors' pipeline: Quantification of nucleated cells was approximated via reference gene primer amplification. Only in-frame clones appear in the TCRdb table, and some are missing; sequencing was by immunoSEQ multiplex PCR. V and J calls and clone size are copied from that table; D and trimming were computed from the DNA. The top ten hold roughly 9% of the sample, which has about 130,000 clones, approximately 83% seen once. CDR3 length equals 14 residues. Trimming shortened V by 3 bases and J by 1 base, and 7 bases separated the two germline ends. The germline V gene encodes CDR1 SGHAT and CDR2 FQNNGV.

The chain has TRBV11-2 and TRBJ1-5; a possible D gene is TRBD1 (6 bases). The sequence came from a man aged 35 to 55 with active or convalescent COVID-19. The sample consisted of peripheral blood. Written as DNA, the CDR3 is TGTGCCAGCAGCTTCGGACAGAGCAATCAGCCCCAGCATTTT. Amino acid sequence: CASSFGQSNQPQHF.